This passage covers 4 T cell receptor beta chains from one sample sequenced in a study of response to subunit inactivated influenza vaccine. One entry per CDR3 protein, called by TCRdb with MiXCR from the RT-PCR reads. Here the sample spans fewer than 700,000 distinct CDR3 sequences, 10% to 15% being singletons. This material consisted of PBMCs from blood, taken 40 to 50 days after vaccination. The receptors originated from a man aged 50-59 years who received an inactivated influenza vaccine.

The table lists this clonotype with many counts. This rearrangement joins TRBV4-2 to TRBJ2-7; no reliable D call. Germline V gene sequence: CDR1 LGHNA, CDR2 YNFKEQ. V lost 0 bases, J lost 2 bases, and 14 bases lay in between. This CDR3 has 16 amino acids. As DNA, the CDR3 is TGTGCCAGCAGCCAAGACCGGACCCTTAACGCCTACGAGCAGTACTTC. Translation: CASSQDRTLNAYEQYF.

This clonotype was counted between two and nine times. V is TRBV6-2 or TRBV6-3 and J is TRBJ2-4, with 8 bases aligning to TRBD2. The CDR3 runs 19 residues. V was clipped by 2 bases and J by 0 bases; unmatched bases: 12. The V gene's germline CDR1 is MNHEY and CDR2 SVGEGT. In nucleotides, the CDR3 is TGTGCCAGCAGTTACGCGACTAGCGAAGGTACTATAGCCAAAAACATTCAGTACTTC. It is translated as CASSYATSEGTIAKNIQYF.

This clonotype was detected a few times. The chain links TRBV15 to TRBJ2-1; TRBD2 matches 12 bases. CDR3 length equals 17 residues. Trimming at V came to 1 base and at J to 4 bases, leaving 5 bases not matched to a gene. Germline V lookup: CDR1 LNHNV, CDR2 YYDKDF (reference sequence). Here the CDR3 DNA reads TGTGCCACCAGCAGAGGCAGTCTAGCGGGGGGGTACAATGAGCAGTTCTTC. This encodes CATSRGSLAGGYNEQFF.

This clonotype was counted a few times. The gene calls are TRBV12-5 and TRBJ2-1, with D perhaps being TRBD1 or TRBD2 (5 bases each). Germline CDR1 reads LGHNT; CDR2 reads FRNRAP. The CDR3 extends over 16 amino acids. V gave up 0 bases and J gave up 3 bases, with 12 bases separating them. CDR3 nucleotide sequence: TGTGCTAGTGGTTTGGTAGTGGGACCCAACTACAATGAGCAGTTCTTC. This sequence encodes CASGLVVGPNYNEQFF.